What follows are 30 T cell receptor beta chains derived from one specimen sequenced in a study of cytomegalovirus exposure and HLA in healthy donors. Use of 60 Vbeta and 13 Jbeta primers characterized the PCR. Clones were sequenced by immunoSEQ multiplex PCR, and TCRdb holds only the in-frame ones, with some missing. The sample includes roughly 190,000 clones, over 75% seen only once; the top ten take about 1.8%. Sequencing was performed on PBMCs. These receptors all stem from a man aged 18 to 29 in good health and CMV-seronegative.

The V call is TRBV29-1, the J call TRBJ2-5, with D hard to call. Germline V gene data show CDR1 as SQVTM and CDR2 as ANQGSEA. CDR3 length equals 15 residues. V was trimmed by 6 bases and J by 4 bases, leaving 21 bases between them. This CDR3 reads CSVPPHAYPRETQYF. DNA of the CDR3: TGCAGCGTCCCCCCTCATGCGTACCCAAGAGAGACCCAGTACTTC.

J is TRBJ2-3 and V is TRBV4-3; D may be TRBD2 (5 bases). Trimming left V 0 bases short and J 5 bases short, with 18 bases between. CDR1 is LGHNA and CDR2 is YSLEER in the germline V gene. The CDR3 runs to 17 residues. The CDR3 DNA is TGCGCCAGCAGCCAAGATTTGTTCGGGCGGGTTGGAGATACGCAGTATTTT. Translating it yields CASSQDLFGRVGDTQYF.

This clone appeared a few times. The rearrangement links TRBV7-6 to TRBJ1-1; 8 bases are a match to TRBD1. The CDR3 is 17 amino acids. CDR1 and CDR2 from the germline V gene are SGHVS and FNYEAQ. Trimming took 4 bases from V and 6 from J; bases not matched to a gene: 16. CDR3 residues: CASSSGPPQGALAEAFF. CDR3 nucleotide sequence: TGTGCCAGCAGCTCAGGACCCCCGCAGGGGGCCTTAGCTGAAGCTTTCTTT.

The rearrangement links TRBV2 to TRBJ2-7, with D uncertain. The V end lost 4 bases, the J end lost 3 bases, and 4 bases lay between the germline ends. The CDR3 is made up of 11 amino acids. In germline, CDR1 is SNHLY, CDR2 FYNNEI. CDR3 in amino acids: CASSAVYEQYF. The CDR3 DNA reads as TGTGCCAGCAGTGCGGTCTACGAGCAGTACTTC.

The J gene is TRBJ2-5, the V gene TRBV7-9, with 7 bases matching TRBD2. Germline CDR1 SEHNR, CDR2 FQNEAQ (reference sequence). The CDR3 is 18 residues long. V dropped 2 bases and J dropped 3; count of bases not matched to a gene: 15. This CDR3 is CASSLPKVADLAEETQYF. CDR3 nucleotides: TGTGCCAGCAGCTTACCCAAGGTGGCGGATCTAGCGGAAGAGACCCAGTACTTC. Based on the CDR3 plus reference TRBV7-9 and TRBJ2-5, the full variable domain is DTGVSQNPRHKITKRGQNVTFRCDPISEHNRLYWYRQTLGQGPEFLTYFQNEAQLEKSRLLSDRFSAERPKGSFSTLEIQRTEQGDSAMYLCASSLPKVADLAEETQYFGPGTRLLVL.

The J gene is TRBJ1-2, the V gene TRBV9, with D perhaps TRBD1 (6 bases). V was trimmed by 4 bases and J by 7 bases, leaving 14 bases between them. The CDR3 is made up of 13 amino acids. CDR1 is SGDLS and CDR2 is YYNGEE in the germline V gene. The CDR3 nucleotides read TGTGCCAGCAGCCCAGGGGATCGAGGTGGCTACACCTTC. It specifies CASSPGDRGGYTF.

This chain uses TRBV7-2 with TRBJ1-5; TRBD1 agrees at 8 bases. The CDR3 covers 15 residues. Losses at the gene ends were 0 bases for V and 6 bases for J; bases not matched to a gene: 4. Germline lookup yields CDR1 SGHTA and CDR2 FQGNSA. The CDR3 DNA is TGTGCCAGCAGCTTAGCTCAGGGGGCGGCTCAGCCCCAGCATTTT. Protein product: CASSLAQGAAQPQHF.

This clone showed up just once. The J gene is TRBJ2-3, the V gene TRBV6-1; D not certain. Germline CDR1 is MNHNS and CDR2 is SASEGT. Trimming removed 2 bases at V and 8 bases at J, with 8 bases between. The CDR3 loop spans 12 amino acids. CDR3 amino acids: CASSERLGTQYF. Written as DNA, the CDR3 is TGTGCCAGCAGTGAAAGGCTAGGTACGCAGTATTTT.

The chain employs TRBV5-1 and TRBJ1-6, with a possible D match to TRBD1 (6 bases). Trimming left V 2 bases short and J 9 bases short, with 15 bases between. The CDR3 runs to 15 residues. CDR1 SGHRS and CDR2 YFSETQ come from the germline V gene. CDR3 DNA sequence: TGCGCCAGCAGCTTCGGACAGACAGCTAGTTCACCCCTCCACTTT. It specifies CASSFGQTASSPLHF.

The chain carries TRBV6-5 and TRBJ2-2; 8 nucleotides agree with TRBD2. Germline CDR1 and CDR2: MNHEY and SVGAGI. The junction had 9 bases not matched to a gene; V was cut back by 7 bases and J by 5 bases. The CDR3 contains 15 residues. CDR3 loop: CASISGTGGTGELFF. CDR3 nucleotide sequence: TGTGCCAGCATTTCCGGGACGGGGGGGACCGGGGAGCTGTTTTTT.

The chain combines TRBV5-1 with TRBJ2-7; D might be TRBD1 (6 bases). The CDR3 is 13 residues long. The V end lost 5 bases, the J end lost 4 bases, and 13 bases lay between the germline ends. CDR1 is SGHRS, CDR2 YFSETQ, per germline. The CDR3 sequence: CASRREQGYEQYF. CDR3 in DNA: TGCGCCAGCAGACGGGAACAGGGTTACGAGCAGTACTTC.

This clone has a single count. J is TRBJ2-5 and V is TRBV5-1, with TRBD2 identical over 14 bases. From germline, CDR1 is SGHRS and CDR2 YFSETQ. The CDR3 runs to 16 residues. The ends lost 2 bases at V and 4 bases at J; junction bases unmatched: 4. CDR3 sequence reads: CASSFGLAGGSETQYF. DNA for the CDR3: TGCGCCAGCAGCTTCGGACTAGCGGGGGGATCAGAGACCCAGTACTTC.

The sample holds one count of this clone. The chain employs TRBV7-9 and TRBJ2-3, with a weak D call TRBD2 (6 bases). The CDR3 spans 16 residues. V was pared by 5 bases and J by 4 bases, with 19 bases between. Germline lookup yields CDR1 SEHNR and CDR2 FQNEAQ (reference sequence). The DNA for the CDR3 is TGTGCCAGCAGCCCGCCCAGACTAGTTTACGCAGATACGCAGTATTTT. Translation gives CASSPPRLVYADTQYF.

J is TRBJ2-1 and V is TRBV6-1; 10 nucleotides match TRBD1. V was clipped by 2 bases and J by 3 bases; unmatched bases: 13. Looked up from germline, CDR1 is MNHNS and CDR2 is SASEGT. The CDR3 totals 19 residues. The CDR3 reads CASSERVGTGVQIYNEQFF. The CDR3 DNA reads TGTGCCAGCAGTGAAAGAGTGGGGACAGGGGTTCAAATCTACAATGAGCAGTTCTTC.

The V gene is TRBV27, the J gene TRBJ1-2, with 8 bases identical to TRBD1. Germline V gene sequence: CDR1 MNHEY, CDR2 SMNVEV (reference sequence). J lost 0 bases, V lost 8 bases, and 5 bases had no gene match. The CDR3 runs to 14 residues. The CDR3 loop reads CASGTGLANYGYTF. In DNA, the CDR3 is TGTGCCAGCGGGACAGGATTAGCTAACTATGGCTACACCTTC.

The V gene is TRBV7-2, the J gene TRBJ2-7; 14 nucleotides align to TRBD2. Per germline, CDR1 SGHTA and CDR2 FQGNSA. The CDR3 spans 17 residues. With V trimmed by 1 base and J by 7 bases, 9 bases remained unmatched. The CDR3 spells CASSLGPGLAGAREQYF. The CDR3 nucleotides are TGTGCCAGCAGCTTAGGGCCGGGACTAGCGGGGGCGAGAGAGCAGTACTTC.

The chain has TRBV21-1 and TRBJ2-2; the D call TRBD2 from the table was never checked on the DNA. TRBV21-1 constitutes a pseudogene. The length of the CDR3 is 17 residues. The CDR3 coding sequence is TGTGCCAGCAGCGACCCACTAACTAGCAGGAACACCGGGGAGCTGTTTTTT. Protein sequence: CASSDPLTSRNTGELFF.

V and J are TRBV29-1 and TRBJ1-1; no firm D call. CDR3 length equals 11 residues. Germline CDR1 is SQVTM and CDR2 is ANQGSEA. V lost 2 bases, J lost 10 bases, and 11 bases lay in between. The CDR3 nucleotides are TGCAGCGTTGAATTCGGGGTTGGAGCTTTCTTT. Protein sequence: CSVEFGVGAFF.

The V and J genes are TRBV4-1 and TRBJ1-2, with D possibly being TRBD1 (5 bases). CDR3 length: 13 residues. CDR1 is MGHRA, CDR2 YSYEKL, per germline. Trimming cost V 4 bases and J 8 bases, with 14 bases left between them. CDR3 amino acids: CASSPIGAGGYTF. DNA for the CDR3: TGCGCCAGCAGCCCTATAGGGGCGGGAGGCTACACCTTC.

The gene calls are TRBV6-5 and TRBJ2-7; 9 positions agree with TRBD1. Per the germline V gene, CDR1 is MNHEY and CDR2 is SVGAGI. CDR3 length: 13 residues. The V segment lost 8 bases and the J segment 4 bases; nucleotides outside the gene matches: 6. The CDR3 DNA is TGTGCCAGCCGATTACAGGGGGCTTACGAGCAGTACTTC. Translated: CASRLQGAYEQYF.

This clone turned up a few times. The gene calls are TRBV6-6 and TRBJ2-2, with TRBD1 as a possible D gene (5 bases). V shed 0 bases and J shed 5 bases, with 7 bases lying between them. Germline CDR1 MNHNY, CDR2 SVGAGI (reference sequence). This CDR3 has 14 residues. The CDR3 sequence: CASSYSKGTGELFF. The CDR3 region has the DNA TGTGCCAGCAGTTACTCGAAGGGGACCGGGGAGCTGTTTTTT.

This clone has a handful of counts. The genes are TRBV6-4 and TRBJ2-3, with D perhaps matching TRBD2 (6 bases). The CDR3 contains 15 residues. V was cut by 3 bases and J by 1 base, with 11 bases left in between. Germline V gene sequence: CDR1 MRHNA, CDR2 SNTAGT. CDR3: CASSESGGGTDTQYF. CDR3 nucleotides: TGTGCCAGCAGTGAATCTGGCGGGGGCACAGATACGCAGTATTTT.

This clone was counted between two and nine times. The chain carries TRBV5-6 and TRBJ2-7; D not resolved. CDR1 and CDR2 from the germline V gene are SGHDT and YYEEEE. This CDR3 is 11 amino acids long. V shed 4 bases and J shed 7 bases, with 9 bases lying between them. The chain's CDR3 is CASSQSREQYF. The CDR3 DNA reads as TGTGCCAGCAGCCAGTCTAGGGAGCAGTACTTC.

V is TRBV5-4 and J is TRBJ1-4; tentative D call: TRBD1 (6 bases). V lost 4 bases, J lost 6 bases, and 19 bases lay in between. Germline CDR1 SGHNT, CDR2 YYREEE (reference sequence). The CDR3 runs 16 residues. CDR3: CASSVAAGTLDEKLFF. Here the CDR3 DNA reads TGTGCCAGCAGCGTGGCAGCCGGGACATTAGATGAAAAACTGTTTTTT. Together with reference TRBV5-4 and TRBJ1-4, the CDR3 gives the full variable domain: ETGVTQSPTHLIKTRGQQVTLRCSSQSGHNTVSWYQQALGQGPQFIFQYYREEENGRGNFPPRFSGLQFPNYSSELNVNALELDDSALYLCASSVAAGTLDEKLFFGSGTQLSVL.

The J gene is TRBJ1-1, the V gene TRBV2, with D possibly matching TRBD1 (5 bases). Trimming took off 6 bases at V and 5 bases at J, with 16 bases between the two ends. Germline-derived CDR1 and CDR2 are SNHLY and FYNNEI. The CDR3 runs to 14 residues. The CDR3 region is CASSLYGGGTEAFF. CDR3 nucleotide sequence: TGTGCCAGCAGCCTATACGGGGGGGGGACTGAAGCTTTCTTT.

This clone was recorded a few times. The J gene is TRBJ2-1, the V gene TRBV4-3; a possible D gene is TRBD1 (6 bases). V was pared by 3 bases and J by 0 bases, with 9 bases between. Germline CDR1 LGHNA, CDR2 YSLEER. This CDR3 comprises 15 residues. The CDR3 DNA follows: TGCGCCAGCAGCCAGCAGGGGAGCTCCTACAATGAGCAGTTCTTC. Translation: CASSQQGSSYNEQFF.

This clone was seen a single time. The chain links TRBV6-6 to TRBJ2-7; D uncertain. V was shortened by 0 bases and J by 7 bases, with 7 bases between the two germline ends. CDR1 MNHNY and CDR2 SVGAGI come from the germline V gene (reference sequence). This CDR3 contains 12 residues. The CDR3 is CASSYSHEEQYF. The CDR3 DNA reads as TGTGCCAGCAGTTACTCCCACGAGGAGCAGTACTTC.

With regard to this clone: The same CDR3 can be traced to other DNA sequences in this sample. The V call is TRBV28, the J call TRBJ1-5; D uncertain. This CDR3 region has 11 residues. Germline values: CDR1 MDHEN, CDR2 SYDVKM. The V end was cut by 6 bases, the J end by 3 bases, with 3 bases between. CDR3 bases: TGTGCCAGCAGCCTCAATCAGCCCCAGCATTTT. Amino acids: CASSLNQPQHF.

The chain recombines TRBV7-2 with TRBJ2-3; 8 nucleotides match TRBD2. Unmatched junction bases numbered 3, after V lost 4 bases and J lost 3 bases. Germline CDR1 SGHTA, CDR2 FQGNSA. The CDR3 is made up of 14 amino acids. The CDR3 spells CASSSGTSTDTQYF. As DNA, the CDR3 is TGTGCCAGCAGCTCCGGGACTAGTACAGATACGCAGTATTTT.

The CDR3: CASSVGDISYEQYF. CDR3 DNA: TGTGCCAGCAGCGTCGGTGACATATCCTACGAGCAGTACTTC. The V and J genes are TRBV9 and TRBJ2-5; D is unclear. The J call may be mistaken, given a closer DNA end match to TRBJ2-7. The CDR3 loop spans 14 amino acids. Germline loops: CDR1 SGDLS, CDR2 YYNGEE.